This T cell receptor (beta chain) is from a study of Tregs in tolerant kidney transplant recipients. This CDR3 is 16 amino acids long. Trimming stripped 0 bases from V and 6 bases from J, with 16 bases between. Germline values: CDR1 SGHRS, CDR2 YFSETQ. Sequencing used immunoSEQ multiplex PCR; TCRdb keeps in-frame clones, though not all of them. The sample carries fewer than 150,000 clones, around 94% recorded once. The rearrangement links TRBV5-1 to TRBJ2-1; D remains unclear. This TCR derives from a human donor in good health. The sequenced sample was CD4+ T cells from blood. The CDR3 protein is CASSLGIGSSVNEQFF. The CDR3 DNA sequence: TGCGCCAGCAGCTTGGGTATCGGCTCTTCAGTCAATGAGCAGTTCTTC.